One sample yielded the 21 T cell receptor beta chains listed below, sequenced in a study of graft-versus-host responses after intestinal transplantation listed by TCRdb under 2021. These receptors have no known antigen. Reading the label with the study, this specimen's time point is: cells obtained before transplantation from donor or recipient. The method behind the library was the immunoSEQ multiplex PCR assay. The clones in this table, taken by TCRdb from immuneACCESS, are in-frame only. Not every clone is retained; where verified, under half of the shortfall comes from an unresolved V gene, and the cause of the rest is unknown. In this sample the table shows approximately 77,000 clones, about 89% of which occur a single time. Together, the top ten hold less than 0.4% of the sample. Sequenced material: unstimulated CD4+ T cells sorted from spleen or lymph node cells, taken before intestinal transplant. These receptor sequences come from a human donor who received an intestinal transplant.

The chain joins TRBV6-1 to TRBJ2-4, with TRBD2 matching over 7 bases. This CDR3 region has 18 residues. J lost 0 bases, V lost 1 base, and 9 bases had no gene match. The germline CDR1 and CDR2 sequences are MNHNS and SASEGT. The CDR3: CASSEGGGPPLAKNIQYF. DNA for the CDR3: TGTGCCAGCAGTGAAGGGGGAGGGCCCCCCCTAGCCAAAAACATTCAGTACTTC.

This rearrangement joins TRBV4-2 to TRBJ2-1; tentative D call: TRBD2 (6 bases). Trimming pared 0 bases from V and 0 bases from J, leaving 12 bases between. Germline CDR1 and CDR2: LGHNA and YNFKEQ. The CDR3 loop spans 17 amino acids. CDR3 DNA sequence: TGTGCCAGCAGCCAAGAATCGGCGGGGAGCTCCTACAATGAGCAGTTCTTC. This gives the protein CASSQESAGSSYNEQFF.

The chain couples TRBV6-6 to TRBJ2-4; tentative D call: TRBD1 (5 bases). V was shortened by 3 bases and J by 3 bases, with 12 bases between the two germline ends. The CDR3 loop spans 15 amino acids. Germline CDR1 is MNHNY and CDR2 is SVGAGI (reference sequence). Here the CDR3 DNA reads TGTGCCAGCAGTTATTGGGGCCAGGGCAAAAACATTCAGTACTTC. This gives the protein CASSYWGQGKNIQYF.

This chain links TRBV2 with TRBJ2-1, with D possibly being TRBD2 (5 bases). V was shortened by 3 bases and J by 2 bases, with 11 bases between the two germline ends. Germline CDR1 SNHLY, CDR2 FYNNEI. There are 15 residues in the CDR3. Here the CDR3 reads CASSDLGSPYNEQFF. The DNA for the CDR3 is TGTGCCAGCAGTGATTTAGGGAGCCCCTACAATGAGCAGTTCTTC.

This clone appeared once. The gene calls are TRBV6-5 and TRBJ2-5, with 7 bases fitting TRBD2. This CDR3 region has 15 residues. The germline CDR1 and CDR2 sequences are MNHEY and SVGAGI. Trimming at V came to 0 bases and at J to 5 bases, leaving 6 bases not matched to a gene. This CDR3 is CASSYSLAARETQYF. CDR3 coding DNA: TGTGCCAGCAGTTACTCTCTAGCGGCCAGGGAGACCCAGTACTTC.

This chain joins TRBV4-1 and TRBJ1-4; possible D gene TRBD1, 5 bases. This CDR3 contains 16 residues. CDR1 and CDR2 (germline): MGHRA, YSYEKL. Trimming removed 0 bases at V and 8 bases at J, with 16 bases between. The CDR3 region is CASSQDQSGSGEKLFF. The CDR3, as DNA: TGCGCCAGCAGCCAAGATCAATCAGGGTCTGGGGAAAAACTGTTTTTT.

V is TRBV15 and J is TRBJ1-2; D is perhaps TRBD1 (5 bases). Germline V lookup: CDR1 LNHNV, CDR2 YYDKDF (reference sequence). Trimming took off 1 base at V and 8 bases at J, with 11 bases between the two ends. This CDR3 has 13 residues. The CDR3 loop is CATSRGQGNGYTF. DNA for the CDR3: TGTGCCACCAGCAGAGGGCAGGGTAACGGCTACACCTTC.

The CDR3 reads CASSLPSGGTDTQYF. CDR3 DNA sequence: TGTGCCAGCAGTTTGCCTAGCGGGGGCACAGATACGCAGTATTTT. The chain joins TRBV28 to TRBJ2-3; 9 bases map to TRBD2. With 3 bases clipped from V and 1 base from J, the junction kept 2 bases outside the gene matches. Germline V CDR1 and CDR2: MDHEN, SYDVKM. The CDR3 length is 15 residues.

The chain carries TRBV27 and TRBJ1-1, with TRBD1 matching 8 bases. The length of the CDR3 is 15 residues. The germline V gene encodes CDR1 MNHEY and CDR2 SMNVEV (reference sequence). With 5 bases clipped from V and 7 bases from J, the junction kept 12 bases outside the gene matches. The CDR3 DNA reads TGTGCCAGCAGTCCGCCTGGGACAGGAGGAGTTGAAGCTTTCTTT. It codes for CASSPPGTGGVEAFF.

The chain joins TRBV19 to TRBJ2-7; maybe TRBD1 (6 bases). The CDR3 contains 15 residues. CDR1 is LNHDA, CDR2 SQIVND, per germline (reference sequence). Trimming removed 1 base from V and 0 bases from J, with 10 bases in between. The CDR3 nucleotides are TGTGCCAGTAGTATAGTGGCAGGGGACTCCTACGAGCAGTACTTC. Protein sequence: CASSIVAGDSYEQYF.

The CDR3 region is CASIGSAGHEKLFF. The CDR3 nucleotides read TGTGCCAGCATAGGGTCGGCAGGGCATGAAAAACTGTTTTTT. The chain is built from TRBV28 and TRBJ1-4, with D perhaps TRBD1 (5 bases). Deletions cut 7 bases from V and 6 bases from J, with 15 bases between. The CDR3 spans 14 residues. Per germline, CDR1 MDHEN and CDR2 SYDVKM.

The rearrangement joins TRBV4-2 to TRBJ2-2, with 9 bases that match TRBD1. There are 17 residues in the CDR3. Germline-derived CDR1 and CDR2 are LGHNA and YNFKEQ. J lost 5 bases, V lost 1 base, and 8 bases had no gene match. Here the CDR3 DNA reads TGTGCCAGCAGCCAAGTTCCAACAGGGGGCTCGACCGGGGAGCTGTTTTTT. Translation: CASSQVPTGGSTGELFF.

The genes are TRBV10-2 and TRBJ2-5; D is unclear. Deletions cut 4 bases from V and 3 bases from J, with 9 bases between. CDR3 length equals 13 residues. Germline V gene lookup returns CDR1 WSHSY and CDR2 SAAADI. The CDR3 here is CASSGQREETQYF. The DNA for the CDR3 is TGCGCCAGCAGTGGGCAGCGTGAAGAGACCCAGTACTTC.

The chain links TRBV7-6 to TRBJ2-1, with 11 bases aligning to TRBD2. Germline V gene sequence: CDR1 SGHVS, CDR2 FNYEAQ. This CDR3 is built from 16 residues. V trimming: 5 bases; J trimming: 4 bases; junction bases outside the gene matches: 7. The CDR3 DNA sequence: TGTGCCAGCAGCCTGGGGGTAGCGGGAGGGTACAATGAGCAGTTCTTC. Protein product: CASSLGVAGGYNEQFF.

This chain connects TRBV5-4 to TRBJ2-7; 8 nucleotides match TRBD1. J gave up 5 bases and V 7 bases, and 8 bases lay outside the gene matches. Germline CDR1 is SGHNT and CDR2 is YYREEE (reference sequence). The CDR3 is made up of 13 amino acids. As DNA, the CDR3 is TGTGCCAGCGGCCCAGGGGGCACGGACGAGCAGTACTTC. This codes for CASGPGGTDEQYF.

This sequence joins TRBV6-5 and TRBJ2-7; 11 bases agree with TRBD1. Germline CDR1 reads MNHEY; CDR2 reads SVGAGI. The CDR3 is 16 residues long. V dropped 1 base and J dropped 4; count of bases not matched to a gene: 6. CDR3 sequence: CASSYLPGTGGYEQYF. DNA for the CDR3: TGTGCCAGCAGTTACTTGCCCGGGACAGGGGGTTACGAGCAGTACTTC.

The V call is TRBV5-1, the J call TRBJ2-7; TRBD1 is a possible D gene (6 bases). V was cut by 1 base and J by 2 bases, with 10 bases left in between. The length of the CDR3 is 14 residues. The germline CDR1 and CDR2 sequences are SGHRS and YFSETQ. The CDR3 protein is CASSLRDTPYEQYF. CDR3 coding DNA: TGCGCCAGCAGCTTGCGGGACACGCCCTACGAGCAGTACTTC.

The genes are TRBV27 and TRBJ1-2, with TRBD1 as a possible D gene (6 bases). The CDR3 is made up of 15 amino acids. Trimming cost V 0 bases and J 3 bases, with 11 bases left between them. Germline V gives CDR1 MNHEY, CDR2 SMNVEV (reference sequence). The CDR3 coding sequence is TGTGCCAGCAGTTTATCGCGGGGGGCCTACTATGGCTACACCTTC. Its translation is CASSLSRGAYYGYTF.

This CDR3 is CASSFSGGGSGELFF. In DNA, the CDR3 is TGTGCCAGCAGTTTCTCCGGAGGGGGCTCCGGGGAGCTGTTTTTT. The rearrangement joins TRBV28 to TRBJ2-2, with a tentative D call TRBD1 (7 bases). V lost 3 bases to trimming and J lost 6 bases, with 14 bases between them. The germline V gene has CDR1 MDHEN and CDR2 SYDVKM. This CDR3 comprises 15 residues.

J is TRBJ1-1 and V is TRBV5-1; 8 bases are a match to TRBD1. The CDR3 has 15 residues. Germline values: CDR1 SGHRS, CDR2 YFSETQ. Trimming took 1 base from V and 4 from J; bases not matched to a gene: 6. The CDR3: CASSLSTGVGTEAFF. DNA of the CDR3: TGCGCCAGCAGCTTGTCGACAGGGGTGGGCACTGAAGCTTTCTTT. The full variable domain, completed using reference TRBV5-1 and TRBJ1-1, is KAGVTQTPRYLIKTRGQQVTLSCSPISGHRSVSWYQQTPGQGLQFLFEYFSETQRNKGNFPGRFSGRQFSNSRSEMNVSTLELGDSALYLCASSLSTGVGTEAFFGQGTRLTVV.

The V call is TRBV7-9, the J call TRBJ2-2; D is ambiguous. The V gene's germline CDR1 is SEHNR and CDR2 FQNEAQ (reference sequence). V was cut by 1 base and J by 1 base, with 10 bases left in between. The CDR3 has 16 amino acids. CDR3 DNA sequence: TGTGCCAGCAGCTTAGGGGCAGTGGAGAACACCGGGGAGCTGTTTTTT. Translation: CASSLGAVENTGELFF.